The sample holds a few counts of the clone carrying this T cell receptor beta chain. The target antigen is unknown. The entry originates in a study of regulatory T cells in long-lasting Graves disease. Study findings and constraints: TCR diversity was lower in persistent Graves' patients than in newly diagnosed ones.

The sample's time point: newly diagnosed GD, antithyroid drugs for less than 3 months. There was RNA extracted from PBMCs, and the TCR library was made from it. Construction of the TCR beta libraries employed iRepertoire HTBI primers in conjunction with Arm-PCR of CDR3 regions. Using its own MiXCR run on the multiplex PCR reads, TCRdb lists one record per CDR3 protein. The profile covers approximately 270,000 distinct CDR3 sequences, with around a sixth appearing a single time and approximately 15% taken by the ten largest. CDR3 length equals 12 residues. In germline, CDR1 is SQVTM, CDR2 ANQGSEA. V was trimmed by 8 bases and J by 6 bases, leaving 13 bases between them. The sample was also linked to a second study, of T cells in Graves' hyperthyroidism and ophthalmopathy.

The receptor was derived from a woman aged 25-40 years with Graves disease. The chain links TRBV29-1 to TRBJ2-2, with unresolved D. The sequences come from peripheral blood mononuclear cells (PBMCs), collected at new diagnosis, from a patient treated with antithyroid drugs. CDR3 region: CSCRLGAGELFF. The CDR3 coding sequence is TGCAGCTGCCGGCTCGGCGCCGGGGAGCTGTTTTTT.